Presented here are 13 T cell receptor beta chains from one specimen sequenced in a study of molecular identifiers for immune sequencing clone quantification. TCRdb used MiXCR to reprocess the PCR reads, holding one entry per CDR3 protein. The sample gives around 7,800 distinct CDR3 sequences, 35% of which show up once; 7% is in the top ten. Sequencing input: naive CD8+ T cells from blood, with Jurkat cell RNA spiked in. Subset given: FACS-sorted CD8+CD4-CCR7+CD45RA+ naive T cells. These receptors were obtained from a human donor in good health. Some libraries in this study had Jurkat cell RNA spiked in.

This clonotype was seen just once. This could be a read error, since a much larger clone is one nucleotide away. V and J are TRBV29-1 and TRBJ2-5, with 7 bases identical to TRBD1. The CDR3 runs 15 residues. Germline trimming cut 3 bases from V and 4 bases from J; bases unmatched to any gene: 11. Germline CDR1 SQVTM, CDR2 ANQGSEA. CDR3 amino acids: CSVDPLDRRIETQYF. CDR3 coding DNA: TGCAGCGTTGACCCTTTGGACAGGAGAATAGAGACCCAGTACTTC.

The V gene is TRBV29-1, the J gene TRBJ2-1; TRBD2 matches at 9 bases. Germline trimming cut 7 bases from V and 5 bases from J; bases unmatched to any gene: 6. CDR1 is SQVTM and CDR2 is ANQGSEA in the germline V gene. The CDR3 extends over 13 amino acids. The CDR3, as DNA: TGCAGCGAGGCGGGACTAGCTGACAATGAGCAGTTCTTC. It codes for CSEAGLADNEQFF.

This clonotype was observed a few times. CDR3 nucleotides: TGTGCCAGCACCCCAAGGCCCCCGGGACTAGCGGGAGGGCCTCGCAATGAGCAGTTCTTC. As protein: CASTPRPPGLAGGPRNEQFF. The chain carries TRBV11-2 and TRBJ2-1; 16 bases match TRBD2. The CDR3 runs 20 residues. The V gene's germline CDR1 is SGHAT and CDR2 FQNNGV. After removal of 7 bases from V and 6 bases from J, the junction contained 18 bases not matched to a gene.

Within the sample, this clonotype is medium-sized. The chain recombines TRBV28 with TRBJ2-7; 9 nucleotides align to TRBD2. The CDR3 is 14 amino acids. Germline CDR1 MDHEN, CDR2 SYDVKM. J was trimmed by 2 bases and V by 5 bases; bases with no gene match: 4. CDR3: CASSASGAPYEQYF. The CDR3 coding sequence is TGTGCCAGCAGTGCTAGCGGGGCCCCCTACGAGCAGTACTTC.

This clonotype was counted only a few times. The chain combines TRBV20-1 with TRBJ1-1; TRBD1 might be the D (5 bases). Trimming cost V 2 bases and J 7 bases, with 17 bases left between them. CDR1 is DFQATT, CDR2 SNEGSKA, per germline (reference sequence). The CDR3 consists of 14 residues. The CDR3 DNA follows: TGCAGTGCTAGACCGGGGACGGCCGGGATTGAAGCTTTCTTT. Translation gives CSARPGTAGIEAFF.

This chain uses TRBV6-5 with TRBJ2-7; the match to TRBD2 covers 12 bases. Germline assignment: CDR1 MNHEY and CDR2 SVGAGI. The CDR3 totals 16 residues. V dropped 0 bases and J dropped 6; count of bases not matched to a gene: 6. CDR3 DNA sequence: TGTGCCAGCAGTTACTCGCGGACTAGCGGGGTTATCGAGCAGTACTTC. It codes for CASSYSRTSGVIEQYF.

The chain combines TRBV27 with TRBJ2-5; perhaps TRBD1 as D (6 bases). The germline V gene has CDR1 MNHEY and CDR2 SMNVEV (reference sequence). The CDR3 consists of 13 residues. Between the trimmed V and J ends, which lost 9 bases and 0 bases, there was a span of 11 bases. This CDR3 is CASRRTDQETQYF. CDR3 sequence (DNA): TGTGCCAGTCGCCGGACAGACCAAGAGACCCAGTACTTC.

This clonotype has just a few counts. The V call is TRBV28, the J call TRBJ1-1; TRBD1 matches at 10 bases. The CDR3 sequence is 18 residues long. With V trimmed by 2 bases and J by 4 bases, 13 bases remained unmatched. Germline V gene data show CDR1 as MDHEN and CDR2 as SYDVKM. In DNA, the CDR3 is TGTGCCAGCAGTTTAAGGGCCATAGACAGGGGGCATCGCACTGAAGCTTTCTTT. Protein sequence: CASSLRAIDRGHRTEAFF.

This clonotype has more than one count but fewer than ten. The V call is TRBV28, the J call TRBJ2-7, with 7 nucleotides matching TRBD1. Per the germline V gene, CDR1 is MDHEN and CDR2 is SYDVKM. CDR3 length: 14 residues. J gave up 5 bases and V 6 bases, and 10 bases lay outside the gene matches. The CDR3 protein is CASSFDRVAHEQYF. The CDR3 DNA is TGTGCCAGCAGCTTCGACAGGGTCGCCCACGAGCAGTACTTC. The full variable domain, in which reference TRBV28 and TRBJ2-7 provide the parts outside the CDR3, is DVKVTQSSRYLVKRTGEKVFLECVQDMDHENMFWYRQDPGLGLRLIYFSYDVKMKEKGDIPEGYSVSREKKERFSLILESASTNQTSMYLCASSFDRVAHEQYFGPGTRLTVT.

This clonotype was detected only a few times. The chain links TRBV7-3 to TRBJ2-1; 7 nucleotides align to TRBD1. V shed 2 bases and J 2 bases; nucleotides not matched to a gene: 6. The CDR3 consists of 16 residues. The V gene's germline CDR1 is SGHTA and CDR2 FQGTGA. CDR3 sequence: CASSLLGGTAYNEQFF. CDR3 DNA: TGTGCCAGCAGCTTATTAGGGGGCACCGCCTACAATGAGCAGTTCTTC.

Relative to its sample, this clonotype is medium-sized. The chain couples TRBV2 to TRBJ2-4; 7 bases agree with TRBD1. After removal of 4 bases from V and 6 bases from J, the junction contained 0 bases not matched to a gene. This CDR3 is 12 amino acids long. Germline values: CDR1 SNHLY, CDR2 FYNNEI. CDR3: CASSGDRNIQYF. The CDR3 nucleotides read TGTGCCAGCAGTGGGGACAGAAACATTCAGTACTTC.

The chain couples TRBV28 to TRBJ2-3; the D gene is possibly TRBD2 (5 bases). The CDR3 spans 12 residues. Trimming removed 5 bases from V and 8 bases from J, with 11 bases in between. Germline CDR1 reads MDHEN; CDR2 reads SYDVKM. The DNA of the CDR3 is TGTGCCAGCAGTGACCCAGCGGTTACGCAGTATTTT. This codes for CASSDPAVTQYF. The whole variable domain, filled in from reference TRBV28 and TRBJ2-3, reads DVKVTQSSRYLVKRTGEKVFLECVQDMDHENMFWYRQDPGLGLRLIYFSYDVKMKEKGDIPEGYSVSREKKERFSLILESASTNQTSMYLCASSDPAVTQYFGPGTRLTVL.

This clonotype was seen more than once but under ten times. The gene calls are TRBV28 and TRBJ2-5, with D perhaps matching TRBD1 (6 bases). Between the trimmed V and J ends, which lost 2 bases and 2 bases, there was a span of 21 bases. Germline-derived CDR1 and CDR2 are MDHEN and SYDVKM. The CDR3 loop spans 18 amino acids. This CDR3 reads CASSLGSQGTGPQETQYF. Here the CDR3 DNA reads TGTGCCAGCAGTTTAGGATCACAGGGCACCGGGCCTCAAGAGACCCAGTACTTC. Full variable domain (outside the CDR3, taken from reference TRBV28 and TRBJ2-5): DVKVTQSSRYLVKRTGEKVFLECVQDMDHENMFWYRQDPGLGLRLIYFSYDVKMKEKGDIPEGYSVSREKKERFSLILESASTNQTSMYLCASSLGSQGTGPQETQYFGPGTRLLVL.